These 27 T cell receptor beta chains came from one sample sequenced in a study of T cells in Graves' hyperthyroidism and ophthalmopathy. Template material for amplifying TCR beta CDR3 regions consisted of RNA transcripts. A set of HTBI primers served as the primers for a first-round RT-PCR of the TCR CDR3. TCRdb independently ran MiXCR on the multiplex PCR reads; one entry per CDR3 protein. The table includes 350,000 or so distinct CDR3 sequences, over 20% detected once. Sequenced sample: blood. All receptors derive from a woman in her fifties or sixties with Graves' hyperthyroidism.

This clonotype was seen just once. The chain is built from TRBV10-3 and TRBJ2-6, with 7 bases aligning to TRBD1. V shed 6 bases and J 2 bases; nucleotides not matched to a gene: 4. Germline CDR1 is ENHRY and CDR2 is SYGVKD. The CDR3 totals 15 residues. CDR3 coding DNA: TGTGCCATCAGACAAGACAGGGCTGGGGCCAACGTCCTGACTTTC. As protein: CAIRQDRAGANVLTF.

This clonotype was seen at least ten times. V and J are TRBV7-2 and TRBJ2-1; perhaps TRBD1 as D (5 bases). This CDR3 is built from 15 residues. V lost 5 bases, J lost 7 bases, and 18 bases lay in between. From germline, CDR1 is SGHTA and CDR2 FQGNSA. The CDR3 coding sequence is TGTGCCAGCAGCCCAAGGGGCGGTTTGCCGAATGAGCAGTTCTTC. This sequence encodes CASSPRGGLPNEQFF.

This clonotype was picked up a small number of times. The rearrangement links TRBV12-1 to TRBJ1-1; the table calls TRBD1, which could not be checked here. TRBV12-1 is shown as a pseudogene. CDR3 length: 17 amino acids. CDR3 amino acids: CASRPRDRGRVDTEAFF. CDR3 coding DNA: TGTGCCAGCAGACCTCGGGACAGGGGGCGCGTGGACACTGAAGCTTTCTTT.

This clonotype was seen ten or more times. The rearrangement joins TRBV2 to TRBJ2-1, with 8 nucleotides matching TRBD1. This CDR3 is 16 amino acids long. Germline CDR1 is SNHLY and CDR2 is FYNNEI. The junction had 16 bases not matched to a gene; V was cut back by 6 bases and J by 9 bases. This chain's CDR3 is CASRGTGGISGSEQFF. CDR3 DNA sequence: TGTGCCAGCAGGGGTACAGGGGGGATCTCGGGCAGTGAGCAGTTCTTC.

This clonotype was seen a few times. Relative to the germline gene, one junction end is altered; a read error may explain this. The chain has TRBV12-3 or TRBV12-4 and TRBJ1-1; 11 bases are shared with TRBD1. The CDR3 is 18 residues long. The CDR3 bases are TGTGCCAGCAGTGGAGACTCCTGGACAGGGGGCGTCGGGACTGAAGCTCTCTTT. As protein: CASSGDSWTGGVGTEALF.

This clonotype was recorded a few times. The genes are TRBV19 and TRBJ2-2, with a possible D match to TRBD1 (6 bases). The CDR3 is made up of 14 amino acids. Trimming took off 5 bases at V and 4 bases at J, with 11 bases between the two ends. CDR1 LNHDA and CDR2 SQIVND come from the germline V gene (reference sequence). The CDR3 loop reads CASSPTGPTGELFF. DNA of the CDR3: TGTGCCAGTAGTCCGACAGGACCCACCGGGGAGCTGTTTTTT.

This chain connects TRBV24-1 to TRBJ2-7; D unclear. V was shortened by 7 bases and J by 3 bases, with 12 bases between the two germline ends. CDR3 size: 13 residues. Per the germline V gene, CDR1 is KGHDR and CDR2 is SFDVKD. CDR3 residues: CATSHRRSYEQYF. The CDR3 nucleotides are TGTGCCACCAGCCATAGGCGAAGCTACGAGCAGTACTTC.

This clonotype was seen more than once but under ten times. The V and J genes are TRBV6-1 and TRBJ1-2; TRBD1 is a possible D gene (6 bases). Germline lookup yields CDR1 MNHNS and CDR2 SASEGT. Trimming took 5 bases from V and 4 from J, leaving 20 bases between them. This CDR3 is built from 16 residues. CDR3 nucleotides: TGTGCCAGCAGTTCCCTCCCCTTCCAGGGGACCTATGGCTACACCTTC. Translated, it gives CASSSLPFQGTYGYTF.

In this sample, this clonotype turned up many times. The chain recombines TRBV6-2 or TRBV6-3 with TRBJ1-1; D is unclear. V dropped 1 base and J dropped 4 bases, with 19 bases sitting between them. The CDR3 has 17 amino acids. CDR1 and CDR2 (germline): MNHEY, SVGEGT. The CDR3, as DNA: TGTGCCAGCAGTTACTTTTTTAGGCGGGGTTTCGTCACTGAAGCTTTCTTT. This gives the protein CASSYFFRRGFVTEAFF.

The chain combines TRBV20-1 with TRBJ2-1; D ambiguous. Looked up from germline, CDR1 is DFQATT and CDR2 is SNEGSKA (reference sequence). This CDR3 has 12 residues. CDR3 loop: CKSGQQLGEQFF. The CDR3, as DNA: TGCAAGTCGGGCCAGCAGCTTGGTGAGCAGTTCTTC.

This clonotype showed up just a few times. The chain combines TRBV5-1 with TRBJ2-7; possibly TRBD1 for D (6 bases). V lost 0 bases, J lost 2 bases, and 12 bases lay in between. The CDR3 covers 15 residues. CDR1 and CDR2 (germline): SGHRS, YFSETQ. The CDR3 sequence is CASSLVSDSAYEQYF. The CDR3 DNA reads as TGCGCCAGCAGCTTGGTATCGGACAGTGCCTACGAGCAGTACTTC.

This clonotype showed up many times. The chain joins TRBV5-1 to TRBJ1-4; perhaps TRBD1 as D (5 bases). The V end was cut by 4 bases, the J end by 6 bases, with 16 bases between. There are 15 residues in the CDR3. Germline lookup yields CDR1 SGHRS and CDR2 YFSETQ. CDR3 bases: TGCGCCAGCAGCCCCGGGGGAGGATCGCATGAAAAACTGTTTTTT. This translates into CASSPGGGSHEKLFF. Full variable domain (outside the CDR3, taken from reference TRBV5-1 and TRBJ1-4): KAGVTQTPRYLIKTRGQQVTLSCSPISGHRSVSWYQQTPGQGLQFLFEYFSETQRNKGNFPGRFSGRQFSNSRSEMNVSTLELGDSALYLCASSPGGGSHEKLFFGSGTQLSVL.

This sequence joins TRBV9 and TRBJ1-1; TRBD1 might be the D (5 bases). This CDR3 is built from 13 residues. V was cut by 0 bases and J by 4 bases, with 7 bases left in between. Germline CDR1 SGDLS, CDR2 YYNGEE. The DNA of the CDR3 is TGTGCCAGCAGCGTAGGGGGGACCACTGAAGCTTTCTTT. It yields the protein CASSVGGTTEAFF.

V is TRBV10-3 and J is TRBJ1-2, with D hard to call. CDR3 size: 12 residues. Germline CDR1 is ENHRY and CDR2 is SYGVKD. The V and J ends lost 7 bases and 7 bases respectively, with 13 bases between them. The CDR3 is CAIMGGESGYTF. The CDR3 nucleotides are TGTGCCATCATGGGAGGAGAGTCTGGCTACACCTTC.

This clonotype has more than one count but fewer than ten. The chain has TRBV20-1 and TRBJ1-1; TRBD1 agrees at 7 bases. Unmatched junction bases numbered 3, after V lost 0 bases and J lost 5 bases. The CDR3 spans 13 residues. Germline-derived CDR1 and CDR2 are DFQATT and SNEGSKA (reference sequence). CDR3 sequence reads: CSARERGRTEAFF. The CDR3 DNA reads TGCAGTGCTAGAGAGAGGGGGCGTACTGAAGCTTTCTTT.

This clonotype was seen at least ten times. V is TRBV12-3 or TRBV12-4 and J is TRBJ2-7; the match to TRBD1 covers 7 bases. The CDR3 runs to 14 residues. J was trimmed by 3 bases and V by 5 bases; bases with no gene match: 7. The CDR3 DNA reads as TGTGCCAGCAGTCCCCGGGACAGTAGCTACGAGCAGTACTTC. Translated: CASSPRDSSYEQYF.

V usage is TRBV27 and J usage is TRBJ1-1; possibly TRBD1 for D (5 bases). V was shortened by 2 bases and J by 3 bases, with 10 bases between the two germline ends. This CDR3 has 14 residues. Germline values: CDR1 MNHEY, CDR2 SMNVEV (reference sequence). In DNA form, the CDR3 reads TGTGCCAGCAGTTTAGGGGGGACCTACACTGAAGCTTTCTTT. The encoded protein is CASSLGGTYTEAFF.

The V call is TRBV6-2 or TRBV6-3, the J call TRBJ2-7, with 7 bases aligning to TRBD1. CDR3 size: 15 residues. Germline CDR1 is MNHEY and CDR2 is SVGEGT. The ends lost 5 bases at V and 2 bases at J; junction bases unmatched: 9. The CDR3 DNA follows: TGTGCCAGCAGTGACTGGGACAGTCTTACCTACGAGCAGTACTTC. Amino acid sequence: CASSDWDSLTYEQYF.

This clonotype was observed many times. This rearrangement joins TRBV11-2 to TRBJ2-2; D is undetermined. The V and J ends lost 0 bases and 1 base respectively, with 12 bases between them. The CDR3 contains 17 residues. From germline, CDR1 is SGHAT and CDR2 FQNNGV. The CDR3 spells CASSLDRGFWNTGELFF. The DNA for the CDR3 is TGTGCCAGCAGCTTAGATCGAGGATTCTGGAACACCGGGGAGCTGTTTTTT.

This clonotype appeared many times. This rearrangement joins TRBV29-1 to TRBJ1-1; no definite D call. V lost 7 bases, J lost 4 bases, and 10 bases lay in between. This CDR3 comprises 11 residues. The germline gives CDR1 SQVTM, CDR2 ANQGSEA. In DNA, the CDR3 is TGCAGCGCTAGCCGGCTCACTGAAGCTTTCTTT. Translating gives CSASRLTEAFF.

This clonotype was seen more than once but under ten times. V is TRBV10-3 and J is TRBJ1-5, with 9 nucleotides matching TRBD1. Germline V gene data show CDR1 as ENHRY and CDR2 as SYGVKD. The CDR3 runs 16 residues. Losses at the gene ends were 3 bases for V and 1 base for J; bases not matched to a gene: 4. The CDR3 DNA follows: TGTGCCATCAGTGATCGACAGGGGGAGAGCAATCAGCCCCAGCATTTT. This translates into CAISDRQGESNQPQHF.

On this clonotype itself: A much larger clone lies one base from this, so it may be a read error. The rearrangement links TRBV29-1 to TRBJ1-5; 8 positions match TRBD1. Germline V gene lookup returns CDR1 SQVTM and CDR2 ANQGSEA. The CDR3 consists of 12 residues. The CDR3: CSVAGGNRPQHF. CDR3 DNA: TGCAGCGTGGCAGGGGGCAATCGGCCCCAGCATTTT.

This rearrangement joins TRBV4-1 to TRBJ1-4, with no clear D. Trimming took off 2 bases at V and 3 bases at J, with 13 bases between the two ends. Germline V gene data show CDR1 as MGHRA and CDR2 as YSYEKL. The length of the CDR3 is 16 residues. The CDR3 reads CASSQYLAHPNEKLFF. The CDR3 bases are TGCGCCAGCAGCCAATACCTCGCTCACCCTAATGAAAAACTGTTTTTT.

In this sample, this clonotype turned up a few times. The CDR3 DNA reads as TGCGCCAAAGCGGGAATTGACACAGATACGCAGTATTTT. Translation gives CAKAGIDTDTQYF. This chain joins TRBV10-1 and TRBJ2-3, with 7 positions matching TRBD2. Germline assignment: CDR1 WNHNN and CDR2 SYGVQD (reference sequence). The CDR3 covers 13 residues. Trimming cost V 10 bases and J 2 bases; bases outside gene matches: 6.

Many counts were recorded for this clonotype. This chain links TRBV18 with TRBJ1-1, with a weak D call TRBD1 (6 bases). There are 15 residues in the CDR3. V dropped 3 bases and J dropped 0 bases, with 11 bases sitting between them. The germline V gene encodes CDR1 KGHSH and CDR2 LQKENI. This CDR3 reads CASSPKGGMNTEAFF. The DNA for the CDR3 is TGTGCCAGCTCACCCAAAGGGGGGATGAACACTGAAGCTTTCTTT.

This clonotype was seen ten or more times. The rearrangement links TRBV3-1 to TRBJ2-1, with no clear D. This CDR3 has 12 residues. Germline loops: CDR1 LGHDT, CDR2 YNNKEL (reference sequence). Trimming pared 4 bases from V and 8 bases from J, leaving 9 bases between. The CDR3, as DNA: TGTGCCAGCAGCCGGGCTCTCGATGAGCAGTTCTTC. It codes for CASSRALDEQFF.

This chain links TRBV12-3 or TRBV12-4 with TRBJ2-2; 14 nucleotides line up with TRBD2. There are 17 residues in the CDR3. Trimming took 6 bases from V and 5 from J; bases not matched to a gene: 8. CDR3 sequence (DNA): TGTGCCAGCAGATCCGGGACTAGCGGGAGCCGTACCGGGGAGCTGTTTTTT. It translates to CASRSGTSGSRTGELFF.